This passage covers 15 T cell receptor beta chains from one sample sequenced in a study of OX40 agonist ivuxolimab in advanced cancers. Assay: immunoSEQ multiplex PCR; the TCRdb copy retains only in-frame clones and omits some. The sample lists some 45,000 clones, roughly 93% occurring once. Sequencing used CD4+ or CD8+ T cells sorted from blood, obtained in a trial of the OX40 agonist ivuxolimab. These receptors originate from an adult with an advanced solid tumor such as melanoma, head and neck, liver or kidney cancer.

The chain is built from TRBV7-9 and TRBJ2-7; TRBD2 is a possible D gene (5 bases). Germline V gives CDR1 SEHNR, CDR2 FQNEAQ (reference sequence). This CDR3 spans 12 amino acids. The V end was cut by 8 bases, the J end by 0 bases, with 8 bases between. Written as DNA, the CDR3 is TGTGCCAGCGCAGCGGACTCCTACGAGCAGTACTTC. It specifies CASAADSYEQYF.

This chain joins TRBV28 and TRBJ1-5; D is unclear. The V and J ends lost 7 bases and 2 bases respectively, with 15 bases between them. CDR1 is MDHEN and CDR2 is SYDVKM in the germline V gene. The CDR3 extends over 15 amino acids. The CDR3 DNA sequence: TGTGCCAGCACCTTGATGTGGAGGGGCAATCAGCCCCAGCATTTT. It is translated as CASTLMWRGNQPQHF.

This chain links TRBV13 with TRBJ2-7; D ambiguous. Germline V gene data show CDR1 as PRHDT and CDR2 as FYEKMQ (reference sequence). V lost 9 bases to trimming and J lost 0 bases, with 12 bases between them. The CDR3 runs 13 residues. DNA of the CDR3: TGTGCCAGTAGCCGAGGCAACTCCTACGAGCAGTACTTC. Translation gives CASSRGNSYEQYF.

This clone was counted a few times. The chain couples TRBV29-1 to TRBJ1-2; TRBD1 is a possible D gene (5 bases). Germline V gene lookup returns CDR1 SQVTM and CDR2 ANQGSEA. The CDR3 is 12 residues long. The germline V and J ends were trimmed by 7 bases and 6 bases, with 15 bases remaining between them. CDR3: CSAPGTVDGYTF. The CDR3 DNA is TGCAGCGCCCCCGGGACGGTGGATGGCTACACCTTC. Drawing the rest from reference TRBV29-1 and TRBJ1-2, the complete variable domain is SAVISQKPSRDICQRGTSLTIQCQVDSQVTMMFWYRQQPGQSLTLIATANQGSEATYESGFVIDKFPISRPNLTFSTLTVSNMSPEDSSIYLCSAPGTVDGYTFGSGTRLTVV.

This chain links TRBV19 with TRBJ1-6, with no clear D. CDR3 length: 15 residues. V lost 5 bases, J lost 2 bases, and 10 bases lay in between. Germline assignment: CDR1 LNHDA and CDR2 SQIVND (reference sequence). CDR3 DNA: TGTGCCAGTAGTCCCGGGGTTGCCTATAATTCACCCCTCCACTTT. Translation: CASSPGVAYNSPLHF.

This chain uses TRBV27 with TRBJ2-2, with D uncertain. Germline V gene sequence: CDR1 MNHEY, CDR2 SMNVEV (reference sequence). Trimming removed 2 bases from V and 10 bases from J, with 8 bases in between. This CDR3 spans 12 amino acids. CDR3 amino acids: CASSLIGEELFF. The CDR3 DNA sequence: TGTGCCAGCAGTTTAATTGGCGAGGAGCTGTTTTTT.

This clone was detected only a few times. V is TRBV28 and J is TRBJ1-1; no clear D gene. The CDR3 contains 11 residues. Germline values: CDR1 MDHEN, CDR2 SYDVKM. The V end was cut by 3 bases, the J end by 5 bases, with 4 bases between. The CDR3 protein is CASSLWTEAFF. The CDR3 coding sequence is TGTGCCAGCAGTTTGTGGACTGAAGCTTTCTTT.

The V gene is TRBV19, the J gene TRBJ1-1, with TRBD1 matching over 10 bases. The J segment lost 7 bases and the V segment lost 1 base, leaving 6 bases of the junction unmatched. CDR1 and CDR2 from the germline V gene are LNHDA and SQIVND (reference sequence). The CDR3 consists of 15 residues. The CDR3 spells CASSIVGGQGLEAFF. In nucleotides, the CDR3 is TGTGCCAGTAGTATAGTAGGGGGACAGGGGCTTGAAGCTTTCTTT.

This chain links TRBV30 with TRBJ2-3; D ambiguous. Germline CDR1 reads GTSNPN; CDR2 reads SVGIG (reference sequence). V shed 4 bases and J shed 6 bases, with 17 bases lying between them. CDR3 length: 14 residues. The CDR3 spells CAWTTPRGMDTQYF. The CDR3 bases are TGTGCCTGGACTACTCCCCGTGGGATGGATACGCAGTATTTT. The full variable domain, completed using reference TRBV30 and TRBJ2-3, is SQTIHQWPATLVQPVGSPLSLECTVEGTSNPNLYWYRQAAGRGLQLLFYSVGIGQISSEVPQNLSASRPQDRQFILSSKKLLLSDSGFYLCAWTTPRGMDTQYFGPGTRLTVL.

V usage is TRBV18 and J usage is TRBJ1-5; D is uncertain. V shed 1 base and J shed 0 bases, with 7 bases lying between them. The germline CDR1 and CDR2 sequences are KGHSH and LQKENI. The CDR3 runs 15 residues. The CDR3 DNA is TGTGCCAGCTCACCACGGACGGATAGCAATCAGCCCCAGCATTTT. Its protein product is CASSPRTDSNQPQHF.

This clone was found once. The V call is TRBV5-1, the J call TRBJ2-7, with D possibly being TRBD1 or TRBD2 (5 bases each). The CDR3 is 13 amino acids. Germline CDR1 and CDR2: SGHRS and YFSETQ. Trimming stripped 1 base from V and 5 bases from J, with 10 bases between. CDR3 residues: CASSLRGPHEQYF. The CDR3 region has the DNA TGCGCCAGCAGCTTGCGGGGCCCCCACGAGCAGTACTTC.

The J gene is TRBJ2-7, the V gene TRBV7-9, with a possible D match to TRBD1 (6 bases). This CDR3 spans 14 amino acids. CDR1 SEHNR and CDR2 FQNEAQ come from the germline V gene (reference sequence). V was clipped by 8 bases and J by 3 bases, with 17 bases between them. The CDR3 nucleotides are TGTGCCAGCCAGGGGTCGGGCAGCCGCTACGAGCAGTACTTC. Protein sequence: CASQGSGSRYEQYF.

The chain is built from TRBV30 and TRBJ1-1, with D maybe TRBD1 (5 bases). This CDR3 comprises 12 residues. Trimming removed 5 bases from V and 11 bases from J, with 18 bases in between. CDR1 and CDR2 (germline): GTSNPN, SVGIG (reference sequence). This CDR3 is CAWGPGQNVAFF. DNA of the CDR3: TGTGCCTGGGGACCCGGACAAAATGTCGCTTTCTTT. The full variable domain, its missing parts supplied by reference TRBV30 and TRBJ1-1, is SQTIHQWPATLVQPVGSPLSLECTVEGTSNPNLYWYRQAAGRGLQLLFYSVGIGQISSEVPQNLSASRPQDRQFILSSKKLLLSDSGFYLCAWGPGQNVAFFGQGTRLTVV.

The chain carries TRBV30 and TRBJ2-1; 11 positions match TRBD2. This CDR3 contains 15 residues. Germline-derived CDR1 and CDR2 are GTSNPN and SVGIG (reference sequence). Trimming cost V 0 bases and J 2 bases; bases outside gene matches: 0. The CDR3 here is CAWSVLAGAYNEQFF. Here the CDR3 DNA reads TGTGCCTGGAGTGTACTAGCGGGAGCCTACAATGAGCAGTTCTTC.

The genes are TRBV6-6 and TRBJ2-7, with D unresolved. TRBJ2-1 matches the DNA end more closely, so the J call is doubtful. Germline CDR1 reads MNHNY; CDR2 reads SVGAGI (reference sequence). The CDR3 extends over 12 amino acids. The CDR3 region is CASSVNYNEQFF. For the CDR3, the DNA is TGTGCCAGCAGTGTAAACTACAATGAGCAGTTCTTC.